This entry is about one TCR beta chain. The assay was immunoSEQ multiplex PCR, and TCRdb's table has in-frame clones only and misses some. The sample holds approximately 280,000 clones, approximately 86% seen once. Germline V gene lookup returns CDR1 MNHEY and CDR2 SVGAGI. The germline V and J ends were trimmed by 10 bases and 2 bases, with 11 bases remaining between them. The CDR3 covers 12 residues. This record belongs to a study of blood T cell repertoires in COVID-19. Participants reported their clinical history, and cohort assignment relied on those reports. The specimen was PBMCs or T cells enriched from blood (not recorded which). This chain connects TRBV6-5 to TRBJ1-2; the D gene is possibly TRBD1 (5 bases). The receptor was derived from a woman under 30 who had recovered from COVID-19. This CDR3 is CATSGRNYGYTF. The CDR3 DNA sequence: TGTGCCACTTCAGGGCGCAACTATGGCTACACCTTC.